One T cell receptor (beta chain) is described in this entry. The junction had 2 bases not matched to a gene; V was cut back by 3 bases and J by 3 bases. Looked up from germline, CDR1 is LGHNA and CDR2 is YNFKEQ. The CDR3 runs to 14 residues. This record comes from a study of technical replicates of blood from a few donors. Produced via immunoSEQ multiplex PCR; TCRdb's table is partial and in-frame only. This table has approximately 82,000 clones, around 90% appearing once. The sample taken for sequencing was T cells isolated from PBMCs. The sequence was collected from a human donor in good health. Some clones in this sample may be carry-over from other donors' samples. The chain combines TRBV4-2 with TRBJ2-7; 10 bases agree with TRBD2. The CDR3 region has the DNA TGTGCCAGCAGCCATGGACTAGCGGACTACGAGCAGTACTTC. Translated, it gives CASSHGLADYEQYF.